One sample yielded the 4 T cell receptor beta chains listed below, sequenced in a study of blood T cell repertoires in COVID-19. Only in-frame clones appear in the TCRdb table, and some are missing; sequencing was by immunoSEQ multiplex PCR. The sample lists about 330,000 clones, 80% to 90% occurring once. Sequenced sample: PBMCs or T cells enriched from blood (not recorded which). The receptor source for this set is a young man who had recovered from COVID-19.

This clone was counted a single time. The rearrangement links TRBV30 to TRBJ1-1, with D maybe TRBD1 (5 bases). The CDR3 extends over 15 amino acids. V lost 1 base to trimming and J lost 0 bases, with 12 bases between them. Germline CDR1 GTSNPN, CDR2 SVGIG (reference sequence). The CDR3 protein is CAWSGGTPMNTEAFF. CDR3 nucleotides: TGTGCCTGGAGTGGCGGGACCCCAATGAACACTGAAGCTTTCTTT.

The chain links TRBV28 to TRBJ2-5; 7 nucleotides match TRBD1. The CDR3 is 14 residues long. Germline V CDR1 and CDR2: MDHEN, SYDVKM. V lost 5 bases to trimming and J lost 2 bases; unmatched junction nucleotides: 5. CDR3 protein: CASSPPGQQETQYF. The CDR3 nucleotides read TGTGCCAGCAGTCCTCCGGGACAGCAAGAGACCCAGTACTTC.

The V call is TRBV18, the J call TRBJ2-7; TRBD1 matches 10 bases. The CDR3 loop spans 16 amino acids. Trimming at V came to 5 bases and at J to 3 bases, leaving 10 bases not matched to a gene. The germline V gene encodes CDR1 KGHSH and CDR2 LQKENI. The CDR3 region is CASSAGTGVLRYEQYF. The CDR3 DNA sequence: TGTGCCAGCTCAGCAGGGACAGGGGTTTTGCGCTACGAGCAGTACTTC.

This chain connects TRBV7-9 to TRBJ1-4; TRBD1 might be the D (6 bases). Looked up from germline, CDR1 is SEHNR and CDR2 is FQNEAQ (reference sequence). Trimming shortened V by 5 bases and J by 8 bases, and 21 bases separated the two germline ends. This CDR3 has 16 amino acids. DNA of the CDR3: TGTGCCAGCAGCCAAAGTGGGGCAGGGACACGAGAAAAACTGTTTTTT. Translation gives CASSQSGAGTREKLFF.